This TCR beta chain was sequenced for a study of OX40 agonist ivuxolimab in advanced cancers. Background on the study: With a range of roughly 20 to 85, age averaged roughly 60 years, and more than 75% were male. Partial response was recorded in three patients: one hepatocellular carcinoma and two cutaneous melanoma cases. Study outcomes and limitations: At doses 0.1 to 3.0 mg/kg, CD4+ and CD8+ clones expanded.

Sequencing was performed with immunoSEQ multiplex PCR; in TCRdb, only in-frame clones are kept and a portion is missing. The sample consists of some 50,000 clones, 88% of them appearing once. Regarding this clone: Its cognate antigen is unknown. The junction departs from the called germline gene at one end, perhaps through a read error.

Sequences were derived from CD4+ or CD8+ T cells sorted from blood, sampled in a trial of the OX40 agonist ivuxolimab. The TCR originated in an adult with an advanced solid tumor such as melanoma, head and neck, liver or kidney cancer.

Written as DNA, the CDR3 is TGCGCAGCCCGGAGGGGAGGTCAGCCCCAGCATTTT. Its protein product is CAARRGGQPQHF. This chain uses TRBV28 with TRBJ1-5; a possible D gene is TRBD1 (5 bases). Germline V gene lookup returns CDR1 MDHEN and CDR2 SYDVKM. The CDR3 extends over 12 amino acids.